This T cell receptor (beta chain) appears in the sequencing data of a study of T cells in Graves' hyperthyroidism and ophthalmopathy. The trim removed 4 bases at V and 4 bases at J, leaving 7 bases unmatched. CDR1 and CDR2 from the germline V gene are KGHDR and SFDVKD. CDR3 length: 15 residues. Amplification targeted TCR beta CDR3 regions from RNA transcripts. The TCR CDR3 was amplified in a first-round RT-PCR using the HTBI primer set. MiXCR, run by TCRdb on the multiplex PCR reads, gives a single entry per CDR3 protein. The sample lists 300,000 to 350,000 distinct CDR3 sequences, around 17% occurring once.

The sequencing sample was made of blood. This clonotype was obtained from a man aged 30-40 years with Graves' hyperthyroidism. The chain employs TRBV24-1 and TRBJ1-2, with 8 bases identical to TRBD1. CDR3 residues: CATSDSDRVRYGYTF. CDR3 coding DNA: TGTGCCACCAGTGACTCGGACAGGGTCCGCTATGGCTACACCTTC.